A single sample gave rise to the 22 T cell receptor beta chains below, sequenced in a study of blood T cells in healthy people across ages. Sample-barcoded 5' priming and a J-beta primer mix drove a second PCR of roughly 7 to 11 cycles. MiXCR was run by TCRdb on the 5' RACE reads, yielding one entry per CDR3 protein. Here the sample spans about 760,000 distinct CDR3 sequences, 20% to 25% being singletons. These same records also appear under a second study, on T cells of mothers and their children.

Specimen: blood. The receptors originated from a boy aged 10-17 years in good health.

V usage is TRBV20-1 and J usage is TRBJ2-1; D gene unclear. Germline lookup yields CDR1 DFQATT and CDR2 SNEGSKA (reference sequence). V was cut by 0 bases and J by 3 bases, with 15 bases left in between. This CDR3 spans 16 amino acids. In nucleotides, the CDR3 is TGCAGTGCTAGAGATCTTGACGGTAACTACTACAATGAGCAGTTCTTC. Its protein product is CSARDLDGNYYNEQFF.

This clonotype was found a few times. V usage is TRBV7-2 and J usage is TRBJ1-2, with TRBD1 matching over 10 bases. Germline V CDR1 and CDR2: SGHTA, FQGNSA. The junction had 8 bases not matched to a gene; V was cut back by 6 bases and J by 4 bases. This CDR3 region has 15 residues. CDR3: CASSRRQGAIYGYTF. The CDR3 nucleotides are TGTGCCAGCAGTCGCCGACAGGGGGCGATCTATGGCTACACCTTC.

The J gene is TRBJ2-3, the V gene TRBV20-1, with D unclear. Germline CDR1 and CDR2: DFQATT and SNEGSKA (reference sequence). The CDR3 length is 14 residues. Trimming shortened V by 6 bases and J by 0 bases, and 13 bases separated the two germline ends. DNA of the CDR3: TGCAGTGCCCGACGGTCAGGCAGCACAGATACGCAGTATTTT. As protein: CSARRSGSTDTQYF.

This clonotype was observed once. The chain links TRBV20-1 to TRBJ2-2, with a weak D call TRBD1 (6 bases). Trimming pared 3 bases from V and 5 bases from J, leaving 25 bases between. The CDR3 runs 18 residues. The germline gives CDR1 DFQATT, CDR2 SNEGSKA (reference sequence). DNA of the CDR3: TGCAGTGCTAGCCCAAAAAATAGAGACAGGTCGGCGACCGGGGAGCTGTTTTTT. Amino acids: CSASPKNRDRSATGELFF.

This clonotype was recorded a few times. This chain links TRBV6-6 with TRBJ1-2; no reliable D call. This CDR3 has 13 residues. From germline, CDR1 is MNHNY and CDR2 SVGAGI (reference sequence). The ends were cut back, 6 bases at V and 3 bases at J, with 11 bases in the middle. CDR3: CASSPPGYYGYTF. CDR3 DNA: TGTGCCAGCAGCCCACCGGGATACTATGGCTACACCTTC.

The chain couples TRBV2 to TRBJ2-7, with a possible D match to TRBD2 (5 bases). The V gene lost 8 bases and the J gene lost 1 base, with 24 bases spanning the gap. The germline V gene has CDR1 SNHLY and CDR2 FYNNEI. The CDR3 loop spans 17 amino acids. The CDR3 DNA follows: TGTGCCAGCCTGGCCGGGCGGAGCGGCGGACCGTCCTACGAGCAGTACTTC. Its protein product is CASLAGRSGGPSYEQYF.

This clonotype has only a few counts. J is TRBJ1-5 and V is TRBV12-5; D uncertain. Germline assignment: CDR1 LGHNT and CDR2 FRNRAP. Trimming pared 1 base from V and 7 bases from J, leaving 14 bases between. CDR3 size: 15 residues. This CDR3 reads CASGLEWGLEQPQHF. The DNA of the CDR3 is TGTGCTAGTGGTTTGGAATGGGGTTTGGAACAGCCCCAGCATTTT.

The J gene is TRBJ1-1, the V gene TRBV29-1, with 9 bases fitting TRBD1. The CDR3 is 10 amino acids. The trim removed 6 bases at V and 11 bases at J, leaving 4 bases unmatched. The germline V gene encodes CDR1 SQVTM and CDR2 ANQGSEA. The CDR3 reads CSVADRGAFF. CDR3 bases: TGCAGCGTCGCCGACAGGGGGGCTTTCTTT. The variable domain in full, with the rest retrieved from reference TRBV29-1 and TRBJ1-1, is SAVISQKPSRDICQRGTSLTIQCQVDSQVTMMFWYRQQPGQSLTLIATANQGSEATYESGFVIDKFPISRPNLTFSTLTVSNMSPEDSSIYLCSVADRGAFFGQGTRLTVV.

Only a few counts were recorded for this clonotype. This chain uses TRBV28 with TRBJ1-6, with D possibly being TRBD1 (5 bases). This CDR3 region has 12 residues. V shed 7 bases and J shed 13 bases, with 14 bases lying between them. Germline V gene lookup returns CDR1 MDHEN and CDR2 SYDVKM. CDR3 sequence: CASTPPRGPLHF. CDR3 in DNA: TGTGCCAGCACCCCCCCAAGGGGTCCCCTCCACTTT.

This clonotype was detected a few times. The rearrangement links TRBV4-2 to TRBJ2-3, with 16 bases lining up with TRBD2. The germline V gene has CDR1 LGHNA and CDR2 YNFKEQ. The V gene end was trimmed by 4 bases and the J gene end by 4 bases; junction bases not matched to a gene: 2. The CDR3 is 16 amino acids. The CDR3 is CASSPGTSGGADTQYF. Written as DNA, the CDR3 is TGTGCCAGCAGCCCCGGGACTAGCGGGGGGGCAGATACGCAGTATTTT.

CDR3 DNA: TGCGCCAGCAGCTCGGAAGAGAACACTGAAGCTTTCTTT. This gives the protein CASSSEENTEAFF. The chain uses TRBV5-1 and TRBJ1-1, with D unclear. Germline V gene lookup returns CDR1 SGHRS and CDR2 YFSETQ. Trimming cost V 3 bases and J 1 base, with 7 bases left between them. The CDR3 has 13 residues.

There are a few counts of this clonotype. The chain is built from TRBV3-1 and TRBJ2-5; D gene unclear. Between the trimmed V and J ends, which lost 3 bases and 5 bases, there was a span of 7 bases. The CDR3 extends over 12 amino acids. Per germline, CDR1 LGHDT and CDR2 YNNKEL (reference sequence). Here the CDR3 reads CASSHQSETQYF. CDR3 DNA: TGTGCCAGCAGCCACCAGAGTGAGACCCAGTACTTC.

This clonotype was counted only a few times. The V and J genes are TRBV11-3 and TRBJ2-5; TRBD2 is a possible D gene (6 bases). The DNA end is more similar to TRBJ2-1, so the J call may be wrong. CDR3 size: 12 residues. Per germline, CDR1 SGHNT and CDR2 YENEEA. CDR3 region: CASSWGENEQFF. As DNA, the CDR3 is TGTGCCAGCAGCTGGGGGGAAAATGAGCAGTTCTTC.

This chain joins TRBV9 and TRBJ2-1; no clear D gene. CDR1 SGDLS and CDR2 YYNGEE come from the germline V gene. The V gene lost 3 bases and the J gene lost 0 bases, with 7 bases spanning the gap. The CDR3 consists of 14 residues. CDR3: CASSGPGSYNEQFF. The CDR3 DNA reads TGTGCCAGCAGCGGACCGGGCTCCTACAATGAGCAGTTCTTC.

This clonotype was picked up one time. The chain joins TRBV12-3 or TRBV12-4 to TRBJ2-5; D gene ambiguous. This CDR3 is 14 amino acids long. V lost 6 bases and J lost 1, with 12 bases in between. The CDR3 DNA is TGTGCCAGCAGGGCCTCGGAAGGCCAAGAGACCCAGTACTTC. Protein sequence: CASRASEGQETQYF.

V is TRBV12-3 or TRBV12-4 and J is TRBJ2-5, with TRBD2 matching 12 bases. The DNA end is more similar to TRBJ2-1, so the J call may be wrong. The CDR3 spans 16 residues. The CDR3 reads CASRPGETSGSNEQFF. CDR3 bases: TGTGCCAGCAGACCAGGCGAGACTAGCGGGAGCAATGAGCAGTTCTTC.

The chain employs TRBV5-1 and TRBJ2-4; the match to TRBD2 covers 10 bases. The ends lost 4 bases at V and 5 bases at J; junction bases unmatched: 12. CDR1 is SGHRS and CDR2 is YFSETQ in the germline V gene. There are 17 residues in the CDR3. The CDR3: CASSPSLAGSGENIQYF. The CDR3 nucleotides are TGCGCCAGCAGCCCTTCACTAGCGGGATCTGGCGAAAACATTCAGTACTTC.

This clonotype was recorded a few times. The CDR3 is CASSLHRDGYTF. CDR3 DNA: TGTGCCAGCAGCTTACACAGGGATGGCTACACCTTC. V gene TRBV7-9 combines with J gene TRBJ1-2; D possibly corresponds to TRBD1 (6 bases). The CDR3 runs 12 residues. V was shortened by 2 bases and J by 6 bases, with 7 bases between the two germline ends. CDR1 and CDR2 (germline): SEHNR, FQNEAQ (reference sequence).

CDR3 coding DNA: TGCAGCGGACTGATGCGGACGAAAGAGACCCAGTACTTC. Residues: CSGLMRTKETQYF. This chain links TRBV29-1 with TRBJ2-5, with D uncertain. The CDR3 runs to 13 residues. Germline lookup yields CDR1 SQVTM and CDR2 ANQGSEA. The V end was cut by 7 bases, the J end by 3 bases, with 15 bases between.

This clonotype has only a few counts. The chain links TRBV4-2 to TRBJ2-7, with D uncertain. CDR1 and CDR2 (germline): LGHNA, YNFKEQ. Between the trimmed V and J ends, which lost 1 base and 2 bases, there was a span of 15 bases. The CDR3 length is 16 residues. The CDR3 DNA follows: TGTGCCAGCAGCCAAGGCGAAGTGGGCAGTACCTACGAGCAGTACTTC. Protein sequence: CASSQGEVGSTYEQYF.

The CDR3 here is CASSLASGQEDGYTF. For the CDR3, the DNA is TGTGCCAGCAGCTTGGCCAGCGGACAGGAGGATGGCTACACCTTC. V and J are TRBV5-6 and TRBJ1-2, with TRBD1 matching 7 bases. V trimming: 0 bases; J trimming: 6 bases; junction bases outside the gene matches: 8. CDR1 is SGHDT and CDR2 is YYEEEE in the germline V gene. This CDR3 has 15 residues.

The chain uses TRBV21-1 and TRBJ2-5; the DNA was not used to check the table's D call, TRBD2. TRBV21-1 is noted as a pseudogene. The length of the CDR3 is 17 residues. CDR3 coding DNA: TGTGCCAGCAGCAATAAAAGGCAGGGCGGGGCTTTAGAGACCCAGTACTTC. Its protein product is CASSNKRQGGALETQYF.